This is a list of T cell receptor beta chains from one sample in a study of Ad26.COV2.S vaccination and SARS-CoV-2 variants. Assay: immunoSEQ multiplex PCR; the TCRdb copy retains only in-frame clones and omits some. The data contain approximately 300,000 clones, around four fifths of them singletons. Sequences were derived from peripheral blood, sampled in a trial of Ad26.COV2.S vaccine versus placebo. All receptors derive from a person aged 18-60 years who received the Ad26.COV2.S COVID-19 vaccine or a placebo. Each CDR3 is given with its conserved first and last residue. D genes are given only for firm matches. Not all rows give a size; the values are once, few, many and, for expanded clones, a class.

cdr3_length,clone_size,v_call,j_call,d_call,cdr3_nt,cdr3_aa
16,NA,TRBV5-5,TRBJ2-1,NA,TGTGCCAGCAGCCTTGAACTGAATTTTAGGGGAAATGAGCAGTTCTTC,CASSLELNFRGNEQFF
13,NA,TRBV11-3,TRBJ2-3,NA,TGTGCCAGCAGCAACCGCGGCACAGATACGCAGTATTTT,CASSNRGTDTQYF
15,NA,TRBV9,TRBJ2-6,NA,TGTGCCAGCAGCGTAGTCGGGGGTGGGGCCAACGTCCTGACTTTC,CASSVVGGGANVLTF
13,once,TRBV6-5,TRBJ1-4,TRBD1,TGTGCCGCAGCGGGACAGGGAGGAGAAAAACTGTTTTTT,CAAAGQGGEKLFF
11,NA,TRBV19,TRBJ1-1,TRBD1,TGTGCCAGTAGTGAGACAGGGGGCCGCTTCTTT,CASSETGGRFF
15,NA,TRBV4-1,TRBJ1-2,NA,TGCGCCAGCAGCCAAGAAGGTCCCAGCGACTATGGCTACACCTTC,CASSQEGPSDYGYTF
15,NA,TRBV19,TRBJ2-7,NA,TGTGCCACTACCTCAAGGCAGGGCAAATCCTACGAGCAGTACTTC,CATTSRQGKSYEQYF
16,NA,TRBV24-1,TRBJ2-3,TRBD1,TGTGCCACCAGCATATCAGGGACAGGGGCCGAAGATACGCAGTATTTT,CATSISGTGAEDTQYF
15,once,TRBV7-9,TRBJ2-1,NA,TGTGCCAGCAGCCGCGGGGGCCTCTCCTACAATGAGCAGTTCTTC,CASSRGGLSYNEQFF
15,NA,TRBV5-1,TRBJ2-5,NA,TGCGCCAGCAGCCCCTGGGAGCACAACGAGGAGACCCAGTACTTC,CASSPWEHNEETQYF
15,NA,TRBV6-5,TRBJ1-3,NA,TGTGCCAGCAGGCGGGAGGGGGGATTCGGAAACACCATATATTTT,CASRREGGFGNTIYF
13,NA,TRBV14,TRBJ2-2,NA,TGTGCCAGCAGCCCAGCCATTACCGGGGAGCTGTTTTTT,CASSPAITGELFF
12,NA,TRBV2,TRBJ2-5,NA,TGTGCCAGCAGCGGGATACCAGAGACCCAGTACTTC,CASSGIPETQYF
15,few,TRBV28,TRBJ1-1,NA,TGTGAAGCGGCCAGGGCGATATACGAGAACTCTGAAGCTTTCTTT,CEAARAIYENSEAFF
14,NA,TRBV25-1,TRBJ1-1,NA,TGTGCCAGCAGTGAGGCAGGGAAAAGCTCTGAAGCTTTCTTT,CASSEAGKSSEAFF
13,NA,TRBV2,TRBJ1-3,NA,TGTGCCAGCGGGACCGACTCTGGAAACACCATATATTTT,CASGTDSGNTIYF
14,NA,TRBV28,TRBJ2-1,NA,TGTGCCAGCAGATCGGCGGGCTCCTACAATGAGCAGTTCTTC,CASRSAGSYNEQFF
15,NA,TRBV2,TRBJ1-2,NA,TGTGCCAGCAGTGTCGTTCCTATGAAAAACTATGGCTACACCTTC,CASSVVPMKNYGYTF
13,NA,TRBV2,TRBJ2-3,NA,TGTGCCAGCAGTAAACAGGCTCGGGATACGCAGTATTTT,CASSKQARDTQYF
15,NA,TRBV11-2,TRBJ2-6,NA,TGTGCCAGCAGCGCGGTCGTCGGAGGGGCCAACGTCCTGACTTTC,CASSAVVGGANVLTF
14,NA,TRBV19,TRBJ1-6,NA,TGTGCCAGTAGTATGTCCAGCCTTGATTCACCCCTCCACTTT,CASSMSSLDSPLHF
14,NA,TRBV9,TRBJ2-1,TRBD2,TGTGCCAGCAGCGTAGTCCAGCGGGGAGGGGAGCAGTTCTTC,CASSVVQRGGEQFF
14,NA,TRBV6-5,TRBJ1-4,NA,TGTGCCAGCAGAACCGGGACACTCAATGAAAAACTGTTTTTT,CASRTGTLNEKLFF
15,NA,TRBV18,TRBJ2-2,NA,TGTGCCAGCTCACCAAATTCTCTGAACACCGGGGAGCTGTTTTTT,CASSPNSLNTGELFF
14,few,TRBV7-3,TRBJ1-6,NA,TGTGCCAGCAGCCAACAGGGTTCACTCTCACCCCTCCACTTT,CASSQQGSLSPLHF
15,NA,TRBV18,TRBJ1-1,NA,TGTGCCAGCTCACCATCCGGGACGGAGAACACTGAAGCTTTCTTT,CASSPSGTENTEAFF
14,NA,TRBV2,TRBJ1-1,NA,TGTGCCAGCAGTGAATTCGGGGGGAACACTGAAGCTTTCTTT,CASSEFGGNTEAFF
9,NA,TRBV7-2,TRBJ2-7,NA,TGTGCCAGCGGCTACGAGCAGTACTTC,CASGYEQYF
16,NA,TRBV5-4,TRBJ1-2,TRBD1,TGTGCCAGCAGCTTGGTACCGGGACAGCCTAACTATGGCTACACCTTC,CASSLVPGQPNYGYTF
15,NA,TRBV9,TRBJ2-1,TRBD2,TGTGCCAGCAGCGCGGGACTAGCGGGGGGAAGTGAGCAGTTCTTC,CASSAGLAGGSEQFF
17,NA,TRBV6-4,TRBJ2-3,TRBD2,TGTGCCAGCAGCGCGCCCCAACTAGCGGGCGGCACAGATACGCAGTATTTT,CASSAPQLAGGTDTQYF
16,NA,TRBV5-1,TRBJ2-5,NA,TGCGCCAGCAGCTTGCCTGTGGGATCATTGGGTGAGACCCAGTACTTC,CASSLPVGSLGETQYF
15,NA,TRBV28,TRBJ1-5,NA,TGTGCCAGCAGTCGCAAGTTCGGCGATTCTCGGCCCCAGCATTTT,CASSRKFGDSRPQHF